Listed below are T cell receptor beta chains from one sample, sequenced in a study of cytomegalovirus exposure and HLA in healthy donors. Sequenced by immunoSEQ multiplex PCR; TCRdb stores in-frame clones only, minus some. The repertoire includes 200,000 or so clones, around 83% of them detected once, and over 5% sits in the top ten. Source material: PBMCs. The receptors shown here come from a woman aged 45-59 years in good health and CMV-seropositive. Both conserved end residues are part of each CDR3. The order of the fields is J gene, clone size, D gene, V gene, CDR3 protein, CDR3 DNA. The D gene is left open where the match is weak. Clone size, where shown, is once, few, many, or a class for clones that have expanded.

>TRBJ2-1|-|TRBD2|TRBV5-6
CASSISGKSSYNEQFF
TGTGCCAGCAGCATTAGCGGGAAAAGCTCCTACAATGAGCAGTTCTTC
>TRBJ1-2|few|TRBD1|TRBV7-2
CASSSGQGRKIGGYTF
TGTGCCAGCAGCTCTGGACAGGGGCGAAAGATTGGAGGCTACACCTTC
>TRBJ2-7|-|TRBD1|TRBV2
CASRDRGSSYEQYF
TGTGCCAGCAGGGACAGGGGGAGCTCCTACGAGCAGTACTTC
>TRBJ2-5|-|-|TRBV18
CASSPGRQEETQYF
TGTGCCAGCTCACCAGGGCGACAGGAAGAGACCCAGTACTTC
>TRBJ1-2|once|-|TRBV6-1
CASSEGWQGGYGYTF
TGTGCCAGCAGTGAAGGGTGGCAGGGCGGCTATGGCTACACCTTC
>TRBJ1-1|-|-|TRBV7-9
CASSLGGDLMNTEAFF
TGTGCCAGCAGCTTAGGGGGGGACCTGATGAACACTGAAGCTTTCTTT
>TRBJ1-2|-|TRBD1|TRBV19
CASSGGQFYGYTF
TGTGCCAGTAGCGGGGGACAGTTCTATGGCTACACCTTC
>TRBJ2-3|-|TRBD2|TRBV10-3
CASRGGPTDTQYF
TGTGCCTCGCGGGGGGGCCCGACAGATACGCAGTATTTT
>TRBJ2-5|-|-|TRBV10-3
CAISEGPQGETQYF
TGTGCCATCAGTGAGGGGCCCCAGGGGGAGACCCAGTACTTC
>TRBJ2-3|-|TRBD2|TRBV5-1
CASSNGRATETQYF
TGCGCCAGCAGCAACGGGAGGGCCACAGAGACGCAGTATTTT
>TRBJ2-5|-|TRBD2|TRBV30
CAQEAAGVATQYF
TGTGCCCAGGAGGCGGCGGGAGTGGCGACCCAGTACTTC
>TRBJ1-5|-|TRBD1|TRBV28
CASSPPGQYQPQHF
TGTGCCAGCAGCCCACCGGGACAGTATCAGCCCCAGCATTTT